This T cell receptor beta chain was sequenced for a study of HIV-infected patients and healthy controls. Alpha and beta constant-region primers primed reverse transcription of around 540 ng RNA. Using multiplexing indices, alpha and beta chain libraries were generated apart by chain-specific third strand synthesis. Each cDNA molecule was barcoded, and a single primer pair amplified each chain. A single record per CDR3 protein comes from TCRdb applying MiXCR to the 5' RACE reads. The sample lists more than 15,000 distinct CDR3 sequences; roughly 9.5% were seen once. No cell fractionation was done, so the repertoire covers all unsorted peripheral blood T cells. V was shortened by 2 bases and J by 2 bases, with 14 bases between the two germline ends. The CDR3 sequence is 15 residues long. The V gene's germline CDR1 is SGHRS and CDR2 YFSETQ. This clonotype has ten or more counts.

This chain connects TRBV5-1 to TRBJ2-7; D might be TRBD1 (6 bases). Sample: blood. The clonotype originates from an adult in good health. CDR3 in amino acids: CASSFSLGATYEQYF. The CDR3 DNA reads TGCGCCAGCAGCTTCTCGCTGGGGGCCACCTACGAGCAGTACTTC.